These 20 T cell receptor beta chains were all obtained from the same sample, sequenced in a study of T cell repertoires in cytomegalovirus infection. Their antigens are not known. TCRdb processed the reads anew with MiXCR; each CDR3 protein has one entry. The data show approximately 500,000 distinct CDR3 sequences, more than 30% seen once. Material: cultured PBMCs, obtained from culture after CMV antigen stimulation. The source is a human donor in good health (CMV status not recorded). Some clones in this sample may be carry-over from other donors' samples.

The chain joins TRBV2 to TRBJ2-7; TRBD1 agrees at 7 bases. The CDR3 is made up of 14 amino acids. Germline trimming cut 6 bases from V and 3 bases from J; bases unmatched to any gene: 8. Germline V gene sequence: CDR1 SNHLY, CDR2 FYNNEI. The CDR3 coding sequence is TGTGCCAGCAGCGCCGGGACAGCTTACTACGAGCAGTACTTC. Translating gives CASSAGTAYYEQYF.

The chain is built from TRBV6-1 and TRBJ1-2; D unresolved. The CDR3 spans 13 residues. With 5 bases removed from V and 3 bases from J, the gap between germline ends came to 10 bases. The germline gives CDR1 MNHNS, CDR2 SASEGT. The CDR3 loop reads CASSFGGDYGYTF. CDR3 DNA sequence: TGTGCCAGCAGTTTCGGCGGTGACTATGGCTACACCTTC.

The chain is built from TRBV15 and TRBJ2-5; 7 nucleotides agree with TRBD1. Germline V gene sequence: CDR1 LNHNV, CDR2 YYDKDF (reference sequence). V shed 2 bases and J 2 bases; nucleotides not matched to a gene: 2. The CDR3 spans 14 residues. Written as DNA, the CDR3 is TGTGCCACCAGCAGACCCAGGGGGCAAGAGACCCAGTACTTC. This codes for CATSRPRGQETQYF.

The rearrangement joins TRBV7-4 to TRBJ1-5, with D tentatively TRBD1 (5 bases). Germline V gene lookup returns CDR1 SGHVT and CDR2 SQSDAQ. This CDR3 contains 17 residues. V gave up 0 bases and J gave up 2 bases, with 14 bases separating them. CDR3 sequence: CASSLARGPSGNQPQHF. The CDR3 DNA reads as TGTGCCAGCAGCTTAGCGAGGGGACCCTCGGGCAATCAGCCCCAGCATTTT.

This clonotype was counted many times. V usage is TRBV7-2 and J usage is TRBJ1-1; D uncertain. Trimming shortened V by 3 bases and J by 4 bases, and 21 bases separated the two germline ends. CDR3 length equals 17 residues. Germline V CDR1 and CDR2: SGHTA, FQGNSA. CDR3 amino acids: CASSLRPRIGLGTEAFF. The CDR3 DNA follows: TGTGCCAGCAGCTTGCGCCCTAGGATAGGGCTGGGCACTGAAGCTTTCTTT.

This clonotype has only a few counts. This chain connects TRBV7-9 to TRBJ1-2, with D possibly matching TRBD1 (5 bases). Germline V gene data show CDR1 as SEHNR and CDR2 as FQNEAQ (reference sequence). The CDR3 extends over 15 amino acids. The V end lost 5 bases, the J end lost 8 bases, and 21 bases lay between the germline ends. The CDR3 nucleotides are TGTGCCAGCAGCCCAGCGGGGGGAACGGTGGGAGGCTACACCTTC. It yields the protein CASSPAGGTVGGYTF. Based on the CDR3 plus reference TRBV7-9 and TRBJ1-2, the full variable domain is DTGVSQNPRHKITKRGQNVTFRCDPISEHNRLYWYRQTLGQGPEFLTYFQNEAQLEKSRLLSDRFSAERPKGSFSTLEIQRTEQGDSAMYLCASSPAGGTVGGYTFGSGTRLTVV.

This clonotype occurred a few times. The V and J genes are TRBV7-2 and TRBJ2-3; D unresolved. In germline, CDR1 is SGHTA, CDR2 FQGNSA. This CDR3 comprises 12 residues. V was shortened by 5 bases and J by 7 bases, with 10 bases between the two germline ends. The CDR3 protein is CASSPQSYTQYF. Here the CDR3 DNA reads TGTGCCAGCAGCCCCCAGTCATATACGCAGTATTTT.

The chain carries TRBV7-8 and TRBJ2-5; weak D call: TRBD1 (6 bases). Deletions cut 5 bases from V and 2 bases from J, with 12 bases between. The CDR3 length is 14 residues. From germline, CDR1 is SGHVS and CDR2 FQNEAQ. The chain's CDR3 is CASSQIDRQETQYF. The CDR3, as DNA: TGTGCCAGCAGCCAGATCGACAGGCAAGAGACCCAGTACTTC.

This clonotype was counted at least ten times. The chain has TRBV11-2 and TRBJ1-5, with D perhaps matching TRBD1 (5 bases). This CDR3 spans 15 amino acids. V gave up 1 base and J gave up 3 bases, with 10 bases separating them. Per germline, CDR1 SGHAT and CDR2 FQNNGV. The CDR3 region has the DNA TGTGCCAGCAGCTTAGGACCAGGGAACAATCAGCCCCAGCATTTT. This codes for CASSLGPGNNQPQHF.

This sequence joins TRBV7-6 and TRBJ2-3, with 8 bases that match TRBD2. CDR3 length: 15 residues. Germline CDR1 reads SGHVS; CDR2 reads FNYEAQ. V lost 5 bases to trimming and J lost 2 bases; unmatched junction nucleotides: 6. The CDR3: CASSPAAGVTDTQYF. The CDR3 DNA is TGTGCCAGCAGCCCTGCAGCGGGAGTCACAGATACGCAGTATTTT.

Details on this clonotype: At one end the junction does not follow the germline gene, possibly because of a read error. V gene TRBV29-1 combines with J gene TRBJ2-7; 11 nucleotides line up with TRBD2. Germline-derived CDR1 and CDR2 are SQVTM and ANQGSEA. CDR3 length equals 16 residues. In DNA form, the CDR3 reads TGCAGCGTTGGACTAGCGGGGAGCGGTGTATCCTCCGAGCAGTACTTC. Translated: CSVGLAGSGVSSEQYF.

The V call is TRBV6-2 or TRBV6-3, the J call TRBJ2-3, with TRBD2 identical over 13 bases. Germline trimming cut 7 bases from V and 5 bases from J; bases unmatched to any gene: 6. CDR3 size: 15 residues. Germline V lookup: CDR1 MNHEY, CDR2 SVGEGT. The CDR3 loop is CASTQRLAGGDTQYF. CDR3 DNA: TGTGCCAGCACCCAGAGACTAGCGGGAGGAGATACGCAGTATTTT.

This clonotype was observed a few times. The gene calls are TRBV6-2 or TRBV6-3 and TRBJ2-1; 10 bases are shared with TRBD2. The junction had 10 bases not matched to a gene; V was cut back by 7 bases and J by 7 bases. Germline V CDR1 and CDR2: MNHEY, SVGEGT. The CDR3 consists of 15 residues. The DNA of the CDR3 is TGTGCCAGCATCCCTGGGGCTAGCGGGAGAAATGAGCAGTTCTTC. It specifies CASIPGASGRNEQFF.

The V gene is TRBV6-5, the J gene TRBJ2-2; no definite D call. With 2 bases removed from V and 5 bases from J, the gap between germline ends came to 6 bases. Germline-derived CDR1 and CDR2 are MNHEY and SVGAGI. This CDR3 comprises 13 residues. As DNA, the CDR3 is TGTGCCAGCAGTTACAAGGGTACCGGGGAGCTGTTTTTT. Its protein product is CASSYKGTGELFF.

This rearrangement joins TRBV19 to TRBJ1-2; D is possibly TRBD1 (5 bases). CDR3 size: 12 residues. Germline lookup yields CDR1 LNHDA and CDR2 SQIVND (reference sequence). The V and J ends lost 11 bases and 2 bases respectively, with 12 bases between them. The CDR3 DNA sequence: TGTGCCTCGTTGGGGCGCAACTATGGCTACACCTTC. Protein sequence: CASLGRNYGYTF.

The gene calls are TRBV7-6 and TRBJ1-2; the match to TRBD1 covers 7 bases. With 6 bases clipped from V and 8 bases from J, the junction kept 9 bases outside the gene matches. CDR3 length: 13 amino acids. Per the germline V gene, CDR1 is SGHVS and CDR2 is FNYEAQ. CDR3 protein: CASSARQGWGYTF. The CDR3 nucleotides read TGTGCCAGCAGTGCCCGACAGGGCTGGGGCTACACCTTC.

V gene TRBV7-6 combines with J gene TRBJ2-3, with D perhaps TRBD2 (6 bases). CDR1 is SGHVS and CDR2 is FNYEAQ in the germline V gene. The V end lost 6 bases, the J end lost 5 bases, and 18 bases lay between the germline ends. This CDR3 is built from 15 residues. The CDR3 bases are TGTGCCAGCAGGTCGTCGGGACTCCGTCTAGATACGCAGTATTTT. This sequence encodes CASRSSGLRLDTQYF.

This clonotype has a handful of counts. CDR3 nucleotide sequence: TGTGCCAGCAGGCCAGGAGGGACAGGTCCTGACAATGAGCAGTTCTTC. It is translated as CASRPGGTGPDNEQFF. The chain employs TRBV7-2 and TRBJ2-1, with 8 bases that match TRBD1. The CDR3 length is 16 residues. Germline V gene data show CDR1 as SGHTA and CDR2 as FQGNSA. With 6 bases clipped from V and 5 bases from J, the junction kept 12 bases outside the gene matches. Supplemented by reference TRBV7-2 and TRBJ2-1, the full variable domain reads GAGVSQSPSNKVTEKGKDVELRCDPISGHTALYWYRQSLGQGLEFLIYFQGNSAPDKSGLPSDRFSAERTGGSVSTLTIQRTQQEDSAVYLCASRPGGTGPDNEQFFGPGTRLTVL.

Only a few counts were recorded for this clonotype. This chain joins TRBV6-2 or TRBV6-3 and TRBJ2-1; 10 nucleotides match TRBD2. The germline V gene encodes CDR1 MNHEY and CDR2 SVGEGT. The ends lost 6 bases at V and 4 bases at J; junction bases unmatched: 15. The CDR3 runs to 18 residues. CDR3 coding DNA: TGTGCCAGCAGCCACGCCACCTTAAGCGGGAGGGTTTACAATGAGCAGTTCTTC. As protein: CASSHATLSGRVYNEQFF.

This sequence joins TRBV19 and TRBJ2-1; 7 nucleotides align to TRBD2. From germline, CDR1 is LNHDA and CDR2 SQIVND (reference sequence). This CDR3 comprises 16 residues. Unmatched junction bases numbered 14, after V lost 6 bases and J lost 6 bases. The CDR3 is CASSVDGAGGVNEQFF. Here the CDR3 DNA reads TGTGCCAGTAGCGTGGACGGGGCTGGGGGGGTCAATGAGCAGTTCTTC.